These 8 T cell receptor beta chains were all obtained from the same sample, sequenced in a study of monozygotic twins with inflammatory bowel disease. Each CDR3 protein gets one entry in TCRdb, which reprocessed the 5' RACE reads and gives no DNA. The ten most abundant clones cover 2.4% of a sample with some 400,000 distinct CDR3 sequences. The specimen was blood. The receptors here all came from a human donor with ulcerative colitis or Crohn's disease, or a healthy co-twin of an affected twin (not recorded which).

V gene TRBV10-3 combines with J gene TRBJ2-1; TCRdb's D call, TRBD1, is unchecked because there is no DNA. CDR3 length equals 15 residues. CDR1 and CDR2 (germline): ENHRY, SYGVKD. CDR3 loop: CASEVDRAAYNEQFF.

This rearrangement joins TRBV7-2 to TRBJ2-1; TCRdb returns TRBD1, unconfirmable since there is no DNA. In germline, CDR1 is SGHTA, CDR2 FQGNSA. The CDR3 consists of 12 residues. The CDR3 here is CASSSGTAYALF.

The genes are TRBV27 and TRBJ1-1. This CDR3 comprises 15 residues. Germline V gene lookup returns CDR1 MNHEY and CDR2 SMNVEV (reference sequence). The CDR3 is CASSSLGGAHFEAFF.

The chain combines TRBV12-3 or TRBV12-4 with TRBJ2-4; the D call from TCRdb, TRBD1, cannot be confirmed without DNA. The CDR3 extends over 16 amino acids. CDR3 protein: CASSLLQGEGKNIQYF.

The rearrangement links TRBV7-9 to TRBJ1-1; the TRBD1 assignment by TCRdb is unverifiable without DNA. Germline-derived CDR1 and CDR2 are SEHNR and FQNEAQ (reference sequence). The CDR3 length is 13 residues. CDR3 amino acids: CASKGTLNTEAFF.

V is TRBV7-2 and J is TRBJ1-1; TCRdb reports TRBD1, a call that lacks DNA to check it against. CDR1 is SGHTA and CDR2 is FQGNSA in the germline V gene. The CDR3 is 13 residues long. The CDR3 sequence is CASSFPGVAEAFF.

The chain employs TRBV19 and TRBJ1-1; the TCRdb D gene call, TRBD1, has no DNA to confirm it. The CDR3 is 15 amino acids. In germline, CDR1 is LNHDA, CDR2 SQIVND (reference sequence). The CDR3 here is CASSSSGLLNTEAFF.

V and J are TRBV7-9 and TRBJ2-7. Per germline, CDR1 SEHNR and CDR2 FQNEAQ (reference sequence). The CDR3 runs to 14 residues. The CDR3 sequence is CASSLDDSIYEQYF.